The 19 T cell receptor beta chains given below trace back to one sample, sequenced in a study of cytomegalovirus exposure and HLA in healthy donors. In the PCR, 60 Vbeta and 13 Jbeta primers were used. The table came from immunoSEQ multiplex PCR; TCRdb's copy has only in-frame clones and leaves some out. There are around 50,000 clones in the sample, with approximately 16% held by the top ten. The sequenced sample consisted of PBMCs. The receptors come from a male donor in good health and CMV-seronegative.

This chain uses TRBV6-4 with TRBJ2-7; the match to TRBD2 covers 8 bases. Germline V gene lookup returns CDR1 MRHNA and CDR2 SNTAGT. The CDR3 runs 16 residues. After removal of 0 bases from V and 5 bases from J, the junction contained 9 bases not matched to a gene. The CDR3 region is CASSDSFGTRSHEQYF. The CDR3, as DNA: TGTGCCAGCAGTGACTCGTTCGGGACTAGAAGCCACGAGCAGTACTTC.

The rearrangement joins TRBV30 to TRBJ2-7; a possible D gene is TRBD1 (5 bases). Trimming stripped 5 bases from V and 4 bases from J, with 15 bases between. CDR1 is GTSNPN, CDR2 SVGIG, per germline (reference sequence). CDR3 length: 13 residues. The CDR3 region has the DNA TGTGCCTGGGCTCGACAGTTTATGTACGAGCAGTACTTC. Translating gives CAWARQFMYEQYF.

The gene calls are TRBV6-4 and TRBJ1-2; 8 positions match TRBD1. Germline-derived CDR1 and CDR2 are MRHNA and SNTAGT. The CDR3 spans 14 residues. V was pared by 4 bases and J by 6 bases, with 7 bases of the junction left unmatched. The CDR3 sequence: CASSVETGDNGYTF. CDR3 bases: TGTGCCAGCAGTGTGGAGACAGGGGATAATGGCTACACCTTC.

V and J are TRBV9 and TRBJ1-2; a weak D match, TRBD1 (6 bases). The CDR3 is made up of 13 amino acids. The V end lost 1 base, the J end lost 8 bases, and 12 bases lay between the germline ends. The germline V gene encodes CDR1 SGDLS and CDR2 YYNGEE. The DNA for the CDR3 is TGTGCCAGCAGCGTAAGCGGGGGCGTAGGCTACACCTTC. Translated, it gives CASSVSGGVGYTF. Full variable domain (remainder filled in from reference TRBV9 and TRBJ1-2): DSGVTQTPKHLITATGQRVTLRCSPRSGDLSVYWYQQSLDQGLQFLIQYYNGEERAKGNILERFSAQQFPDLHSELNLSSLELGDSALYFCASSVSGGVGYTFGSGTRLTVV.

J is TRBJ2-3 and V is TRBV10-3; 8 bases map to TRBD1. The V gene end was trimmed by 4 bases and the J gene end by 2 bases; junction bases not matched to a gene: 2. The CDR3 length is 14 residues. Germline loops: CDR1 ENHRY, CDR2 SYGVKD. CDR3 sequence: CAISAGQDTDTQYF. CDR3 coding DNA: TGTGCCATCAGTGCGGGACAGGACACAGATACGCAGTATTTT.

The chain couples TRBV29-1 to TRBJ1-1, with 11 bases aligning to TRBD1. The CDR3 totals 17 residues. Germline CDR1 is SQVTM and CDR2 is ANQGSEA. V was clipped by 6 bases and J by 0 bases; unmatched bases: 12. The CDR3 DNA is TGCAGCGTCCTCCCCGGGACAGGGGGGAGGGTGAACACTGAAGCTTTCTTT. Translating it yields CSVLPGTGGRVNTEAFF.

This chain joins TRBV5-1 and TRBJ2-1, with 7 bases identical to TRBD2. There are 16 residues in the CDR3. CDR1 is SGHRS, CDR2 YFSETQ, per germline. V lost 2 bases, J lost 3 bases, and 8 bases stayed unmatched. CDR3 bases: TGCGCCAGCAGCTTTGGTCGCGGGGGAGACTACAATGAGCAGTTCTTC. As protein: CASSFGRGGDYNEQFF.

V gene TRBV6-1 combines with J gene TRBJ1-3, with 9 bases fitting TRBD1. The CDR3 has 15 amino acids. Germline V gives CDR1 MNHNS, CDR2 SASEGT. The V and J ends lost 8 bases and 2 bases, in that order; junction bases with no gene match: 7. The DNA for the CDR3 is TGTGCCAGCCTCGAAAGGACAGGGGCTGGAAACACCATATATTTT. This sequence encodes CASLERTGAGNTIYF.

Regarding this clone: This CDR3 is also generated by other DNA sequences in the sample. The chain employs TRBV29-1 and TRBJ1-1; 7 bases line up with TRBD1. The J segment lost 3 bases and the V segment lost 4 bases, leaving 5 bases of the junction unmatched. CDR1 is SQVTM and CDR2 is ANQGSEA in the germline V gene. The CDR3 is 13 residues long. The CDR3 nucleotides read TGCAGCGTTGCCGACAGGGTATACACTGAAGCTTTCTTT. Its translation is CSVADRVYTEAFF.

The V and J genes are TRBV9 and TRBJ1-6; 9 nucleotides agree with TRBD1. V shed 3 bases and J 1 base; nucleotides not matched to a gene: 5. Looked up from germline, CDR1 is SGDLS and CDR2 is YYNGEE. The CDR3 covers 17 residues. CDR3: CASSATGGLSYNSPLHF. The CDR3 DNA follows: TGTGCCAGCAGCGCAACAGGGGGCTTGTCCTATAATTCACCCCTCCACTTT. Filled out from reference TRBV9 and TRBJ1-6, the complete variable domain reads DSGVTQTPKHLITATGQRVTLRCSPRSGDLSVYWYQQSLDQGLQFLIQYYNGEERAKGNILERFSAQQFPDLHSELNLSSLELGDSALYFCASSATGGLSYNSPLHFGNGTRLTVT.

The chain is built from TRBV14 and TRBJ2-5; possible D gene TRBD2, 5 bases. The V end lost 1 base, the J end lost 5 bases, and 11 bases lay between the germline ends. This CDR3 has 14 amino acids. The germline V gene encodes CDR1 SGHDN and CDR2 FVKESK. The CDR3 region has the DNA TGTGCCAGCAGCCAAGCCCTCGGCGGGGAGACCCAGTACTTC. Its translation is CASSQALGGETQYF. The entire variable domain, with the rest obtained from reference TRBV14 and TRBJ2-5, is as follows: EAGVTQFPSHSVIEKGQTVTLRCDPISGHDNLYWYRRVMGKEIKFLLHFVKESKQDESGMPNNRFLAERTGGTYSTLKVQPAELEDSGVYFCASSQALGGETQYFGPGTRLLVL.

The CDR3 loop is CATADRGAQPQHF. The CDR3 nucleotides read TGTGCCACCGCGGACAGGGGAGCTCAGCCCCAGCATTTT. The chain joins TRBV19 to TRBJ1-5; 9 positions agree with TRBD1. The CDR3 consists of 13 residues. Losses at the gene ends were 10 bases for V and 6 bases for J; bases not matched to a gene: 7. Germline loops: CDR1 LNHDA, CDR2 SQIVND (reference sequence).

CDR3 DNA sequence: TGTGCCAGCAGCCTGACAAACACCGGGGAGCTGTTTTTT. This sequence encodes CASSLTNTGELFF. The gene calls are TRBV11-2 and TRBJ2-2; D not certain. Looked up from germline, CDR1 is SGHAT and CDR2 is FQNNGV. The V and J ends lost 5 bases and 2 bases respectively, with 6 bases between them. The CDR3 runs 13 residues. Complete variable domain (other parts from reference TRBV11-2 and TRBJ2-2): EAGVAQSPRYKIIEKRQSVAFWCNPISGHATLYWYQQILGQGPKLLIQFQNNGVVDDSQLPKDRFSAERLKGVDSTLKIQPAKLEDSAVYLCASSLTNTGELFFGEGSRLTVL.

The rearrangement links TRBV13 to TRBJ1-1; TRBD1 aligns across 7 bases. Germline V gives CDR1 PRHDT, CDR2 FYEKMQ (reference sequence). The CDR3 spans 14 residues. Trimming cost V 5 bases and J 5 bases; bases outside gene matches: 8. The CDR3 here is CASSPKQGRTEAFF. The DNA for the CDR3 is TGTGCCAGCAGCCCCAAACAGGGGAGGACTGAAGCTTTCTTT.

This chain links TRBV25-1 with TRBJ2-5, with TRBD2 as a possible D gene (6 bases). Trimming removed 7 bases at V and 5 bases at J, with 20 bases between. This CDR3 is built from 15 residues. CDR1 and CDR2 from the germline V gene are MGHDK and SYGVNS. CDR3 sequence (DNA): TGTGCCAGCACCCCAGGAGGGTACCGCGGCGAGACCCAGTACTTC. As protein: CASTPGGYRGETQYF.

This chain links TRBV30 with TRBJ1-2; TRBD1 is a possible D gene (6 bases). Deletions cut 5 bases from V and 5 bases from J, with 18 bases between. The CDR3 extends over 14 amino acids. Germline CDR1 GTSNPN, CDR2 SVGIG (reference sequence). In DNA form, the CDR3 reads TGTGCCTGGGATACATCAGGGGCGGGTTATGGCTACACCTTC. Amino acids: CAWDTSGAGYGYTF.

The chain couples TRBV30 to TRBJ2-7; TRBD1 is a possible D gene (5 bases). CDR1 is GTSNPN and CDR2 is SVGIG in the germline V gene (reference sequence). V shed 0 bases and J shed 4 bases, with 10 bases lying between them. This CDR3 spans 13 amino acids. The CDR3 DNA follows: TGTGCCTGGAGTGTAAGGGGTTCGTACGAGCAGTACTTC. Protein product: CAWSVRGSYEQYF. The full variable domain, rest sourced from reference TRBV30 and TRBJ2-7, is SQTIHQWPATLVQPVGSPLSLECTVEGTSNPNLYWYRQAAGRGLQLLFYSVGIGQISSEVPQNLSASRPQDRQFILSSKKLLLSDSGFYLCAWSVRGSYEQYFGPGTRLTVT.

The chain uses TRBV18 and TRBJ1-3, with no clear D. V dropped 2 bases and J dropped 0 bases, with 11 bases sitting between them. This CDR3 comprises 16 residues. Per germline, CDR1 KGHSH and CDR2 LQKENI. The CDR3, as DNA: TGTGCCAGCTCACCAACCCCAGTCGCCTCTGGAAACACCATATATTTT. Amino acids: CASSPTPVASGNTIYF. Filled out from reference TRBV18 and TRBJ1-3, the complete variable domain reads NAGVMQNPRHLVRRRGQEARLRCSPMKGHSHVYWYRQLPEEGLKFMVYLQKENIIDESGMPKERFSAEFPKEGPSILRIQQVVRGDSAAYFCASSPTPVASGNTIYFGEGSWLTVV.

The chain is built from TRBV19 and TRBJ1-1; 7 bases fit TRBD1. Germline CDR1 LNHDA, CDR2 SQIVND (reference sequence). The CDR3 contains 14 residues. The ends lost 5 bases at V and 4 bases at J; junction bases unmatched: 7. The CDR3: CASSWDRQTTEAFF. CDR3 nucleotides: TGTGCCAGTAGTTGGGACAGACAGACCACTGAAGCTTTCTTT.